This T cell receptor beta chain derives from a study of T cell responses to AZD1222 COVID-19 vaccine. Study information: Investigators merged groups given second doses at roughly 4 or roughly 12 weeks.

Sequenced by immunoSEQ multiplex PCR; TCRdb stores in-frame clones only, minus some. The sample consists of more than 110,000 clones, more than 85% of them appearing once. Study-wide findings and caveats: All repertoire sampling was performed exclusively after the peak T cell response. Mapped onto spike, vaccine-associated CD4 TCRs spanned it and were dominant at 160-218 and 743-854. In a largely white British group with more females than males, clonal diversity was possibly underestimated.

CDR3 length: 13 amino acids. V was trimmed by 5 bases and J by 5 bases, leaving 12 bases between them. Germline assignment: CDR1 SGHTA and CDR2 FQGNSA. As regards this clone: No antigen is known for it.

The TCR originated in an adult in good health. The chain links TRBV7-2 to TRBJ1-2; a weak D match, TRBD1 (6 bases). This specimen consisted of peripheral blood, obtained on day 0 of AZD1222 vaccination. Here the CDR3 DNA reads TGTGCCAGCAGCCGAGGGGGTCAGTATGGCTACACCTTC. Its protein is CASSRGGQYGYTF.